This T cell receptor beta chain was documented in a study of cytomegalovirus exposure and HLA in healthy donors. 13 Jbeta primers and 60 Vbeta primers were used for the PCR. Sequenced by immunoSEQ multiplex PCR; TCRdb stores in-frame clones only, minus some. The sample lists 200,000 to 250,000 clones; around four fifths were seen once. V dropped 4 bases and J dropped 1 base, with 7 bases sitting between them. Germline CDR1 MGHDK, CDR2 SYGVNS. This CDR3 has 13 amino acids. Sequencing used PBMCs. The receptor was isolated from a male donor in good health and CMV-seronegative. The chain uses TRBV25-1 and TRBJ1-1, with D unresolved. For the CDR3, the DNA is TGTGCCAGCAGTGCCGGGGAGAACACTGAAGCTTTCTTT. Amino acids: CASSAGENTEAFF.